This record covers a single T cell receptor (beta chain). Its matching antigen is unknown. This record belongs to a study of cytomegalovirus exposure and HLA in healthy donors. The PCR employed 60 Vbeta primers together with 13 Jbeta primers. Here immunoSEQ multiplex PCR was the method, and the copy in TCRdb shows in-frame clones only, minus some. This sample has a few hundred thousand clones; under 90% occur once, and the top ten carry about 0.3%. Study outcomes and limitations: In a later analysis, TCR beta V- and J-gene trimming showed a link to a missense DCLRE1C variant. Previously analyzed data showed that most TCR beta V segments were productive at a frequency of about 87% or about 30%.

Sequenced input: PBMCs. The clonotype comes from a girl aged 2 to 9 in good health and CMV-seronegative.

The CDR3 bases are TGTGCCAGCAGTTCCACAGGGTCGGGGTACAATGAGCAGTTCTTC. Translation: CASSSTGSGYNEQFF. V gene TRBV28 combines with J gene TRBJ2-1, with D possibly matching TRBD1 (6 bases). Germline CDR1 is MDHEN and CDR2 is SYDVKM. Trimming took 4 bases from V and 4 from J, leaving 14 bases between them. The CDR3 is 15 amino acids.